This T cell receptor (beta chain) derives from a study of brain T cells in children with intractable seizures. The study's findings and limits: Clones missing pre-surgery may reflect undersampling of that blood sample.

A word on this clone: The antigen remains undetermined.

The time point denotes: blood from clinic visit 5 months post-surgery; TSC patient then seizure free. Surgery cases with the highest brain T cell transcript signatures were chosen for sequencing. Before surgery, patients took at least one anti-epileptic drug. Assay: immunoSEQ multiplex PCR; the TCRdb copy retains only in-frame clones and omits some. This table has about 320,000 clones, about 94% appearing once. After removal of 3 bases from V and 8 bases from J, the junction contained 2 bases not matched to a gene. This CDR3 is 13 amino acids long. Germline values: CDR1 SGHDT, CDR2 YYEEEE. The clonotype was recovered from a boy in the first two years of life with tuberous sclerosis and intractable seizures. The sequenced sample was peripheral blood, obtained around 5 months after surgery. The chain employs TRBV5-6 and TRBJ1-6; TRBD1 matches at 7 bases. CDR3 sequence: CASSSTGDSPLHF. The CDR3 DNA sequence: TGTGCCAGCAGCTCCACAGGGGATTCACCCCTCCACTTT. The variable domain in full, completed from reference TRBV5-6 and TRBJ1-6, reads DAGVTQSPTHLIKTRGQQVTLRCSPKSGHDTVSWYQQALGQGPQFIFQYYEEEERQRGNFPDRFSGHQFPNYSSELNVNALLLGDSALYLCASSSTGDSPLHFGNGTRLTVT.